Each of the 9 T cell receptor beta chains below was sequenced from the same sample in a study of T cell clusters in autoimmune cytopenias. Approximately 40,000 genome equivalents of blood DNA were amplified for TRB. TRB rearrangements were amplified by touch-down multiplex PCR with mixed TRB-A/B primers. TCRdb re-called the multiplex PCR reads; one entry per CDR3 protein, DNA not given. The sample has a few hundred distinct CDR3 sequences; the top ten hold 56%. A further study also used this sample, focusing on T cell repertoires in aging, cancer and after chemotherapy.

Material: peripheral blood. All receptors come from a human donor with chronic lymphocytic leukemia.

V and J are TRBV6-5 and TRBJ1-4; the TCRdb call, TRBD1, lacks DNA for checking. The CDR3 has 15 residues. Per germline, CDR1 MNHEY and CDR2 SVGAGI. The CDR3: CASSSGGGVDEKLFF.

This clonotype is identified as medium-sized from frequency. The chain recombines TRBV28 with TRBJ1-2. Germline CDR1 and CDR2: MDHEN and SYDVKM. CDR3 length equals 12 residues. CDR3 in amino acids: CASMGEARGYTF.

The V and J genes are TRBV6-2 or TRBV6-3 and TRBJ2-3. This CDR3 region has 13 residues. CDR1 and CDR2 from the germline V gene are MNHEY and SVGEGT. The CDR3 reads CASSYFGTDTQYF.

Its frequency marks this clonotype as medium-sized (0.01 to 0.1%). This chain connects TRBV5-8 to TRBJ1-1; TCRdb's D gene call, TRBD1, goes unchecked for lack of DNA. Germline V lookup: CDR1 SGHTS, CDR2 YDEGEE. This CDR3 is built from 16 residues. Here the CDR3 reads CASTGGTGFSSTEAFF. Full variable domain (missing parts from reference TRBV5-8 and TRBJ1-1): EAGVTQSPTHLIKTRGQQATLRCSPISGHTSVYWYQQALGLGLQFLLWYDEGEERNRGNFPPRFSGRQFPNYSSELNVNALELEDSALYLCASTGGTGFSSTEAFFGQGTRLTVV.

This clonotype is deemed large by its frequency. The chain is built from TRBV30 and TRBJ2-1; TCRdb's assignment of TRBD2 cannot be checked, as there is no DNA. The CDR3 is 14 residues long. Germline V gene sequence: CDR1 GTSNPN, CDR2 SVGIG (reference sequence). The CDR3 protein is CAWIKAGVWNEQFF.

This clonotype counts as medium-sized by frequency. V is TRBV20-1 and J is TRBJ2-3; TCRdb names TRBD1, which stays unverified in the absence of DNA. The CDR3 has 19 residues. Per germline, CDR1 DFQATT and CDR2 SNEGSKA (reference sequence). The CDR3 is CSAISLDRVGAPSTDTQYF.

The chain joins TRBV19 to TRBJ1-5; no DNA is available, so the TRBD1 call from TCRdb remains unchecked. This CDR3 contains 16 residues. Germline CDR1 reads LNHDA; CDR2 reads SQIVND (reference sequence). CDR3 in amino acids: CASHGLDRGLIQPQHF.

This clonotype counts as large (0.1 to 1%) by frequency. The chain has TRBV18 and TRBJ2-5; absent DNA, TCRdb's TRBD1 call cannot be checked. Germline loops: CDR1 KGHSH, CDR2 LQKENI. The CDR3 consists of 14 residues. CDR3 amino acids: CASSPADREETQYF. The full variable domain, completed using reference TRBV18 and TRBJ2-5, is NAGVMQNPRHLVRRRGQEARLRCSPMKGHSHVYWYRQLPEEGLKFMVYLQKENIIDESGMPKERFSAEFPKEGPSILRIQQVVRGDSAAYFCASSPADREETQYFGPGTRLLVL.

The CDR3 spells CASSPQGGGTEAFF. This sequence joins TRBV12-3 or TRBV12-4 and TRBJ1-1; TCRdb indicates TRBD1, and absent DNA this call remains unverified. CDR3 length: 14 amino acids.